A selection of T cell receptor beta chains follows, all from one sample in a study of cytomegalovirus exposure and HLA in healthy donors. TCRdb keeps only in-frame clones here, not all; method: immunoSEQ multiplex PCR. The sample has fewer than 350,000 clones; about 87% are singletons. The sample was PBMCs. The receptor source for this set is a woman younger than 30 in good health and CMV-seronegative. Each CDR3 is given with its conserved first and last residue. A D gene is named only where the DNA matches it firmly. Clone size is given for some rows only: seen once, a few or many times, or a class if the clone is expanded.

>.|TRBJ2-5|.|TRBV20-1
CSATVQETQYF
TGCAGTGCAACGGTACAAGAGACCCAGTACTTC
>once|TRBJ2-1|.|TRBV6-4
CASSEGARNEQFF
TGTGCCAGCAGTGAGGGGGCGAGAAATGAGCAGTTCTTC
>.|TRBJ2-7|.|TRBV4-1
CASSHDSDYEQYF
TGCGCCAGCAGCCATGACTCAGACTACGAGCAGTACTTC
>.|TRBJ2-7|TRBD2|TRBV10-2
CASSGGYEQYF
TGCGCCAGCAGCGGGGGGTACGAGCAGTACTTC
>.|TRBJ2-7|TRBD1|TRBV5-4
CASSQRQGAREQYF
TGTGCCAGCAGCCAAAGACAGGGGGCGAGGGAGCAGTACTTC
>.|TRBJ1-1|TRBD1|TRBV7-9
CASSLAEGAMKAFF
TGTGCCAGCAGCTTAGCGGAGGGGGCAATGAAAGCTTTCTTT
>.|TRBJ2-2|.|TRBV27
CASSLSQAQVIHTGELFF
TGTGCCAGCAGTTTATCCCAGGCCCAAGTGATACACACCGGGGAGCTGTTTTTT
>.|TRBJ1-4|.|TRBV5-4
CASSSGGATEKLFF
TGTGCCAGCAGCTCTGGGGGGGCGACTGAAAAACTGTTTTTT
>.|TRBJ1-2|.|TRBV6-5
CASSYSVGNNYGYTF
TGTGCCAGCAGTTACAGCGTCGGGAATAACTATGGCTACACCTTC
>few|TRBJ1-6|.|TRBV19
CASSMRVSNSPLHF
TGTGCCAGTAGTATGAGAGTTTCGAATTCACCCCTCCACTTT
>.|TRBJ2-7|.|TRBV9
CASSPDSSHYEQYF
TGTGCCAGCAGCCCTGACAGCTCACATTACGAGCAGTACTTC
>.|TRBJ2-5|TRBD1|TRBV2
CASSGGTETYQETQYF
TGTGCCAGCAGTGGTGGGACAGAGACTTACCAAGAGACCCAGTACTTC
>once|TRBJ1-1|.|TRBV2
CASLNQGSEAFF
TGTGCCAGCTTAAACCAGGGGTCTGAGGCTTTCTTT
>.|TRBJ2-1|TRBD2|TRBV9
CASSVDLAGARNEQFF
TGTGCCAGCAGCGTAGACTTAGCGGGGGCTCGTAATGAGCAGTTCTTC
>.|TRBJ2-1|.|TRBV6-4
CASSDSGDSRFF
TGTGCCAGCAGTGACTCAGGGGATAGTCGGTTCTTC
>.|TRBJ2-7|.|TRBV29-1
CSGRDLHRSEQYF
TGCAGCGGGAGGGACTTGCACAGGTCCGAGCAGTACTTC
>.|TRBJ2-3|.|TRBV9
CASSPGLITDTQYF
TGTGCCAGCAGCCCGGGGTTAATCACAGATACGCAGTATTTT
>once|TRBJ2-3|TRBD1|TRBV10-3
CAISVQGIADTQYF
TGTGCCATCAGTGTACAGGGGATCGCAGATACGCAGTATTTT
>.|TRBJ2-1|TRBD1|TRBV5-1
CASSLNGQGSYNEQFF
TGCGCCAGCAGTTTAAATGGACAGGGTTCCTACAATGAGCAGTTCTTC
>.|TRBJ1-1|.|TRBV6-4
CASSLTGDNTEAFF
TGTGCCAGCAGTCTGACAGGCGATAACACTGAAGCTTTCTTT
>.|TRBJ2-2|TRBD2|TRBV2
CASSGLAWSGELFF
TGTGCCAGCAGTGGACTAGCGTGGTCCGGGGAGCTGTTTTTT
>.|TRBJ2-3|TRBD1|TRBV10-3
CAISESGQGSDTQYF
TGTGCCATCAGTGAGTCGGGACAGGGATCAGATACGCAGTATTTT
>.|TRBJ1-6|.|TRBV7-9
CSSRRGWEPLHF
TGTTCCAGCAGACGGGGTTGGGAGCCTCTCCACTTT
>.|TRBJ1-2|TRBD1|TRBV5-4
CASSFRTGDGYTF
TGTGCCAGCAGCTTTCGGACAGGGGATGGCTACACCTTC
>.|TRBJ2-5|.|TRBV29-1
CSVLAGAQETQYF
TGCAGCGTACTGGCGGGGGCCCAAGAGACCCAGTACTTC
>.|TRBJ1-3|.|TRBV2
CASSPPGSLGNTIYF
TGTGCCAGCAGTCCCCCAGGGTCCCTGGGGAACACCATATATTTT
>.|TRBJ2-5|.|TRBV28
CASSSGQTQETQYF
TGTGCCAGCAGTTCAGGACAGACACAAGAGACCCAGTACTTC
>.|TRBJ1-1|.|TRBV4-1
CASSLRGGPNTEAFF
TGCGCCAGCAGCCTACGGGGGGGGCCGAACACTGAAGCTTTCTTT
>few|TRBJ1-3|TRBD1|TRBV7-6
CASSQQTGEAGNTIYF
TGTGCCAGCAGCCAACAAACAGGGGAGGCTGGAAACACCATATATTTT
>.|TRBJ2-2|.|TRBV9
CASSVGVRGDFTGELFF
TGTGCCAGCAGCGTAGGGGTCAGAGGGGACTTCACCGGGGAGCTGTTTTTT
>.|TRBJ2-7|.|TRBV9
CASSGGTRQPYEQYF
TGTGCCAGCAGCGGGGGGACAAGACAACCTTACGAGCAGTACTTC
>.|TRBJ1-1|.|TRBV6-5
CASSLQGTEAFF
TGTGCCAGCAGTTTACAGGGCACTGAAGCTTTCTTT
>.|TRBJ1-1|.|TRBV13
CASSPGEANTEAFF
TGTGCCAGCAGCCCGGGGGAGGCGAACACTGAAGCTTTCTTT
>.|TRBJ1-6|TRBD1|TRBV4-1
CASSPPAGGLNSPLHF
TGCGCCAGCAGCCCGCCCGCAGGGGGATTGAATTCACCCCTCCACTTT
>.|TRBJ1-5|TRBD1|TRBV28
CASSSIHSTGVGQPQHF
TGTGCCAGCAGTTCCATTCACTCAACAGGGGTGGGGCAGCCCCAGCATTTT
>.|TRBJ2-7|TRBD1|TRBV5-4
CASSYRGAYEQYF
TGTGCCAGCAGCTACAGGGGTGCCTACGAGCAGTACTTC
>.|TRBJ1-1|.|TRBV19
CATSRGAMEFF
TGTGCCACTAGCCGGGGGGCTATGGAATTCTTT
>.|TRBJ1-5|TRBD1|TRBV18
CASSPPSGTGTTYSNQPQHF
TGTGCCAGCTCACCCCCGTCTGGGACAGGGACAACTTATAGCAATCAGCCCCAGCATTTT
>.|TRBJ2-1|.|TRBV7-8
CASSSSGKEQFF
TGTGCCAGCAGCAGCTCCGGTAAGGAGCAGTTCTTC